These 18 T cell receptor beta chains were sequenced from one sample in a study of T cells after yellow fever vaccination. TCRdb reanalysed the 5' RACE reads using MiXCR and keeps one entry per CDR3 protein. Of a few hundred thousand distinct CDR3 sequences detected, 3.6% appear once; the ten largest clones hold about a quarter. The source was PBMCs, collected on the day of the yellow fever booster vaccination. These receptors were taken from a man younger than 35 who received the YFV17D yellow fever vaccine.

This clonotype appeared a few times. V usage is TRBV5-1 and J usage is TRBJ2-3, with 9 positions matching TRBD1. Per the germline V gene, CDR1 is SGHRS and CDR2 is YFSETQ. CDR3 length: 16 amino acids. Trimming removed 0 bases from V and 1 base from J; junction bases left unmatched: 3. The CDR3 DNA reads TGCGCCAGCAGCTTGGGGACAGGGGCTGGCACAGATACGCAGTATTTT. This gives the protein CASSLGTGAGTDTQYF.

This chain's CDR3 is CSGSRANGETQYF. In DNA form, the CDR3 reads TGCAGCGGGTCCAGGGCCAACGGGGAGACCCAGTACTTC. The chain couples TRBV20-1 to TRBJ2-5; D is possibly TRBD1 (5 bases). The germline V gene has CDR1 DFQATT and CDR2 SNEGSKA (reference sequence). The CDR3 sequence is 13 residues long.

This clonotype has a handful of counts. The V and J genes are TRBV29-1 and TRBJ2-5; D gene ambiguous. V lost 5 bases and J lost 0, with 7 bases in between. Germline CDR1 and CDR2: SQVTM and ANQGSEA. This CDR3 has 12 amino acids. Here the CDR3 reads CSVFGYQETQYF. In DNA form, the CDR3 reads TGCAGCGTTTTCGGGTACCAAGAGACCCAGTACTTC.

Remarks on this clonotype: A much bigger clone sits one base away, suggesting this may be a read error. The CDR3 region has the DNA TGTGCCTGCATTCTTTTCTCTGGAAACACCATATATTTT. This gives the protein CACILFSGNTIYF. V gene TRBV12-3 or TRBV12-4 combines with J gene TRBJ1-3; D gene uncertain. V lost 11 bases and J lost 0, with 11 bases in between. The CDR3 loop spans 13 amino acids.

This clonotype occurred many times. V and J are TRBV7-9 and TRBJ2-1; no firm D call. The V end was cut by 8 bases, the J end by 9 bases, with 14 bases between. The V gene's germline CDR1 is SEHNR and CDR2 FQNEAQ (reference sequence). This CDR3 comprises 12 residues. The CDR3: CASESHMGEQFF. Here the CDR3 DNA reads TGTGCCAGCGAAAGTCATATGGGTGAGCAGTTCTTC.

This clonotype has only a few counts. The chain combines TRBV7-9 with TRBJ1-4; D is ambiguous. The CDR3 totals 16 residues. Germline-derived CDR1 and CDR2 are SEHNR and FQNEAQ (reference sequence). Trimming cost V 4 bases and J 3 bases, with 15 bases left between them. The CDR3 region is CASSSNSRTANEKLFF. CDR3 nucleotides: TGTGCCAGCAGCTCCAACTCACGAACGGCTAATGAAAAACTGTTTTTT.

The chain recombines TRBV5-5 with TRBJ2-7, with D maybe TRBD2 (6 bases). The CDR3 spans 15 residues. V was trimmed by 0 bases and J by 0 bases, leaving 10 bases between them. In germline, CDR1 is SGHKS, CDR2 YYEKEE (reference sequence). CDR3 sequence: CASSLGGLSSYEQYF. CDR3 coding DNA: TGTGCCAGCAGCTTGGGGGGACTTTCCTCCTACGAGCAGTACTTC.

The sample holds a few counts of this clonotype. The chain has TRBV27 and TRBJ2-7, with TRBD2 identical over 7 bases. CDR3 length equals 14 residues. V was pared by 6 bases and J by 3 bases, with 8 bases of the junction left unmatched. The germline gives CDR1 MNHEY, CDR2 SMNVEV (reference sequence). The CDR3 region has the DNA TGTGCCAGCAGCCTCCGGTCTAGCGGCTACGAGCAGTACTTC. Protein: CASSLRSSGYEQYF.

This clonotype came up many times. The V gene is TRBV10-3, the J gene TRBJ2-6; D unclear. The V gene's germline CDR1 is ENHRY and CDR2 SYGVKD. CDR3 length equals 16 residues. The V end was cut by 0 bases, the J end by 2 bases, with 8 bases between. The CDR3 loop is CAISESDRAGANVLTF. The CDR3 coding sequence is TGTGCCATCAGTGAGTCTGACCGAGCTGGGGCCAACGTCCTGACTTTC.

This clonotype appeared a few times. The chain carries TRBV24-1 and TRBJ2-1; 8 positions agree with TRBD2. J lost 3 bases, V lost 3 bases, and 3 bases had no gene match. The germline gives CDR1 KGHDR, CDR2 SFDVKD. This CDR3 has 15 residues. The CDR3 DNA sequence: TGTGCCACCAGTGATGCAAGCGGGGGCTACAATGAGCAGTTCTTC. Its translation is CATSDASGGYNEQFF.

The sample holds many counts of this clonotype. This chain connects TRBV6-5 to TRBJ2-5; D possibly matches TRBD1 or TRBD2 (5 bases each). This CDR3 region has 13 residues. Trimming took 8 bases from V and 7 from J, leaving 17 bases between them. Germline V gene lookup returns CDR1 MNHEY and CDR2 SVGAGI. CDR3 in DNA: TGTGCCAGCCGACTGGGGACGGCGGGGACCCAGTACTTC. Protein sequence: CASRLGTAGTQYF.

This clonotype was observed at least ten times. This chain joins TRBV7-6 and TRBJ2-2, with D unresolved. From germline, CDR1 is SGHVS and CDR2 FNYEAQ. The CDR3 contains 14 residues. V gave up 7 bases and J gave up 6 bases, with 15 bases separating them. The CDR3 spells CASKAEPGAGELFF. The CDR3 nucleotides are TGTGCCAGCAAAGCCGAACCCGGAGCCGGGGAGCTGTTTTTT.

This clonotype was detected many times. The chain recombines TRBV6-6 with TRBJ2-3, with a tentative D call TRBD2 (5 bases). The germline V gene has CDR1 MNHNY and CDR2 SVGAGI (reference sequence). CDR3 length: 13 residues. The V end lost 5 bases, the J end lost 4 bases, and 10 bases lay between the germline ends. CDR3 region: CASSRLAADTQYF. The CDR3 nucleotides read TGTGCCAGCAGTCGTCTAGCAGCAGATACGCAGTATTTT.

The genes are TRBV20-1 and TRBJ2-5, with TRBD1 matching over 10 bases. Germline V lookup: CDR1 DFQATT, CDR2 SNEGSKA (reference sequence). The CDR3 loop spans 15 amino acids. Trimming removed 2 bases from V and 2 bases from J; junction bases left unmatched: 5. The CDR3 DNA follows: TGCAGTGCTAGATCGGGACAGGGGAGACAAGAGACCCAGTACTTC. It specifies CSARSGQGRQETQYF.

This clonotype was counted a few times. The chain carries TRBV11-3 and TRBJ2-1; a possible D gene is TRBD2 (6 bases). This CDR3 is 13 amino acids long. V lost 5 bases and J lost 7, with 12 bases in between. Germline V CDR1 and CDR2: SGHNT, YENEEA. The CDR3 protein is CASSPGLSNEQFF. The CDR3 coding sequence is TGTGCCAGCAGCCCCGGACTATCTAATGAGCAGTTCTTC.

This clonotype was seen many times. The CDR3 reads CASSLSGGKETQYF. In DNA form, the CDR3 reads TGTGCCAGCAGCTTATCCGGGGGGAAAGAGACCCAGTACTTC. This chain uses TRBV7-9 with TRBJ2-5, with 7 bases identical to TRBD2. The V segment lost 2 bases and the J segment 3 bases; nucleotides outside the gene matches: 3. Germline loops: CDR1 SEHNR, CDR2 FQNEAQ (reference sequence). The CDR3 covers 14 residues.

The J gene is TRBJ1-5, the V gene TRBV29-1; 9 nucleotides agree with TRBD1. Germline lookup yields CDR1 SQVTM and CDR2 ANQGSEA. CDR3 length: 13 amino acids. The V segment lost 6 bases and the J segment 6 bases; nucleotides outside the gene matches: 6. The CDR3 bases are TGCAGCGTGCTGACAGGGGGACGTCAGCCCCAGCATTTT. It is translated as CSVLTGGRQPQHF.

The chain has TRBV20-1 and TRBJ2-7, with TRBD1 identical over 9 bases. Losses at the gene ends were 6 bases for V and 2 bases for J; bases not matched to a gene: 8. The germline V gene encodes CDR1 DFQATT and CDR2 SNEGSKA (reference sequence). This CDR3 contains 14 residues. This CDR3 is CSASRTGVAYEQYF. CDR3 in DNA: TGCAGTGCCTCACGGACAGGGGTAGCCTACGAGCAGTACTTC.